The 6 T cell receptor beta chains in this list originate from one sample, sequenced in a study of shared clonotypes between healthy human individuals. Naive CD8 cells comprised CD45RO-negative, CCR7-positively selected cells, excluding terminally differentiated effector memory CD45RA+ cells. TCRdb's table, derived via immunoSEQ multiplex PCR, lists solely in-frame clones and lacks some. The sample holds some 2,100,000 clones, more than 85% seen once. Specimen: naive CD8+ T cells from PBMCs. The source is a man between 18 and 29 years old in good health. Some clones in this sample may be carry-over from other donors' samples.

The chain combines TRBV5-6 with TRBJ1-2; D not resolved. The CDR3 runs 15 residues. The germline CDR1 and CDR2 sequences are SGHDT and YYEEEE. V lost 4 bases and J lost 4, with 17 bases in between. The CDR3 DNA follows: TGTGCCAGCAGCCAAACGCTAACAGAATTCTATGGCTACACCTTC. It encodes CASSQTLTEFYGYTF.

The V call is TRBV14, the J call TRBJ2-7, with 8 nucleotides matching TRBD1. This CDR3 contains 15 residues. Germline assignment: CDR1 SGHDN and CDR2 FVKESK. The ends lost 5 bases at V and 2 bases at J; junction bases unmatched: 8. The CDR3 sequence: CASSAHRGTAYEQYF. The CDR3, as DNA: TGTGCCAGCAGCGCACACAGGGGGACCGCCTACGAGCAGTACTTC.

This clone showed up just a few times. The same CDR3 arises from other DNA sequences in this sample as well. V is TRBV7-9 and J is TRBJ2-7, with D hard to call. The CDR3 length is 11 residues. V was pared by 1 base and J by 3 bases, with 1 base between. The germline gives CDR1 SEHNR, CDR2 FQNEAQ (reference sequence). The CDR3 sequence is CASSLVYEQYF. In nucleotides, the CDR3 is TGTGCCAGCAGCTTAGTCTACGAGCAGTACTTC.

CDR3 in DNA: TGTGCCAGCAGCAAAGATGGACTCACGATTACCGACGAGCAGTACTTC. Translation gives CASSKDGLTITDEQYF. V and J are TRBV21-1 and TRBJ2-7; the table's D call, TRBD2, has no DNA check behind it. TRBV21-1 is described as a pseudogene. The CDR3 covers 16 residues.

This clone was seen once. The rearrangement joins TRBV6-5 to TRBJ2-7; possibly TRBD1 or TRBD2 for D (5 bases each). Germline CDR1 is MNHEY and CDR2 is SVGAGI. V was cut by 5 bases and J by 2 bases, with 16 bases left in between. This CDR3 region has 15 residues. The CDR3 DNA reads TGTGCCAGCAGTCTCCTTTCCGGGGCAACCTACGAGCAGTACTTC. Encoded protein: CASSLLSGATYEQYF.

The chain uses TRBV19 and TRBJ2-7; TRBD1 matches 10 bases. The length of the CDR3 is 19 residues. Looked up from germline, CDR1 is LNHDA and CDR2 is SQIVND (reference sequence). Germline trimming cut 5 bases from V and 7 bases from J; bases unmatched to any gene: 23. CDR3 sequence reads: CASSPLTGGPFPPPAEQYF. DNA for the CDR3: TGTGCCAGTAGTCCCCTGACAGGGGGCCCCTTTCCGCCCCCCGCGGAGCAGTACTTC.